Listed here are 9 T cell receptor beta chains from one sample, sequenced in a study of blood T cell repertoires in COVID-19. Measured with immunoSEQ multiplex PCR; TCRdb has only the in-frame clones, and not every one. The sample carries approximately 360,000 clones, roughly 90% recorded once. Sample: PBMCs or T cells enriched from blood (not recorded which). The receptors were gathered from a woman aged 25 to 39 with acute COVID-19.

This clone was observed a few times. The chain employs TRBV2 and TRBJ2-7; 11 nucleotides match TRBD2. The ends lost 7 bases at V and 5 bases at J; junction bases unmatched: 10. This CDR3 is 15 amino acids long. Looked up from germline, CDR1 is SNHLY and CDR2 is FYNNEI. The CDR3 coding sequence is TGTGCCAGCAAGGCCGGGACTAGCGGAAGCCACGAGCAGTACTTC. This encodes CASKAGTSGSHEQYF.

The J gene is TRBJ2-3, the V gene TRBV2; 8 bases align to TRBD1. The CDR3 length is 13 residues. CDR1 is SNHLY and CDR2 is FYNNEI in the germline V gene. J lost 11 bases, V lost 5 bases, and 9 bases had no gene match. The CDR3 is CASSKETGALQYF. The CDR3 nucleotides read TGTGCCAGCAGTAAAGAGACAGGGGCTCTGCAGTATTTT.

The chain combines TRBV27 with TRBJ1-4; 10 bases fit TRBD1. The V and J ends lost 5 bases and 7 bases, in that order; junction bases with no gene match: 10. Germline assignment: CDR1 MNHEY and CDR2 SMNVEV (reference sequence). The CDR3 is 16 residues long. CDR3 region: CASSITRQGAGEKLFF. The CDR3 coding sequence is TGTGCCAGCAGTATAACCCGACAGGGGGCGGGTGAAAAACTGTTTTTT.

This rearrangement joins TRBV29-1 to TRBJ1-2; 7 bases are shared with TRBD1. The germline V gene has CDR1 SQVTM and CDR2 ANQGSEA. The CDR3 covers 12 residues. V lost 6 bases, J lost 5 bases, and 6 bases stayed unmatched. The CDR3 spells CSVGGQQYGYTF. For the CDR3, the DNA is TGCAGCGTAGGGGGACAGCAATATGGCTACACCTTC.

The chain is built from TRBV9 and TRBJ1-1; 7 bases fit TRBD1. Germline V lookup: CDR1 SGDLS, CDR2 YYNGEE. V lost 2 bases and J lost 0; bases outside the gene matches: 10. CDR3 length equals 17 residues. CDR3 nucleotide sequence: TGTGCCAGCAGCGTTACCCCGGGACAGAGAATGAACACTGAAGCTTTCTTT. Translated: CASSVTPGQRMNTEAFF. Looking up the rest from reference TRBV9 and TRBJ1-1 gives the full variable domain: DSGVTQTPKHLITATGQRVTLRCSPRSGDLSVYWYQQSLDQGLQFLIQYYNGEERAKGNILERFSAQQFPDLHSELNLSSLELGDSALYFCASSVTPGQRMNTEAFFGQGTRLTVV.

The V gene is TRBV11-1, the J gene TRBJ1-5; a weak D match, TRBD1 (6 bases). The V end lost 9 bases, the J end lost 4 bases, and 22 bases lay between the germline ends. The CDR3 has 16 residues. CDR1 SGHAT and CDR2 FQDESV come from the germline V gene (reference sequence). CDR3 protein: CASSPQGQTQNQPQHF. CDR3 in DNA: TGTGCCAGTTCCCCCCAGGGACAAACCCAGAATCAGCCCCAGCATTTT. Combining the CDR3 with reference TRBV11-1 and TRBJ1-5 gives the whole variable domain EAEVAQSPRYKITEKSQAVAFWCDPISGHATLYWYRQILGQGPELLVQFQDESVVDDSQLPKDRFSAERLKGVDSTLKIQPAELGDSAMYLCASSPQGQTQNQPQHFGDGTRLSIL.

This clone turned up a few times. The chain couples TRBV28 to TRBJ2-7; 8 nucleotides align to TRBD2. Germline V CDR1 and CDR2: MDHEN, SYDVKM. V dropped 1 base and J dropped 5; count of bases not matched to a gene: 4. There are 14 residues in the CDR3. The CDR3 region is CASSLSGGLNEQYF. In DNA form, the CDR3 reads TGTGCCAGCAGTTTATCGGGGGGGCTTAACGAGCAGTACTTC.

The chain uses TRBV15 and TRBJ2-7; D might be TRBD2 (5 bases). Looked up from germline, CDR1 is LNHNV and CDR2 is YYDKDF (reference sequence). The CDR3 totals 14 residues. Trimming shortened V by 1 base and J by 2 bases, and 9 bases separated the two germline ends. The CDR3 DNA is TGTGCCACCAGCAGAGGCGGGTCAACCTACGAGCAGTACTTC. It is translated as CATSRGGSTYEQYF.

V and J are TRBV7-3 and TRBJ1-2; 8 nucleotides line up with TRBD1. J gave up 4 bases and V 2 bases, and 9 bases lay outside the gene matches. Germline CDR1 and CDR2: SGHTA and FQGTGA. CDR3 length: 16 amino acids. The CDR3 DNA sequence: TGTGCCAGCAGCTTATTACCCCAGGGGGCAGGCTATGGCTACACCTTC. Translating it yields CASSLLPQGAGYGYTF.